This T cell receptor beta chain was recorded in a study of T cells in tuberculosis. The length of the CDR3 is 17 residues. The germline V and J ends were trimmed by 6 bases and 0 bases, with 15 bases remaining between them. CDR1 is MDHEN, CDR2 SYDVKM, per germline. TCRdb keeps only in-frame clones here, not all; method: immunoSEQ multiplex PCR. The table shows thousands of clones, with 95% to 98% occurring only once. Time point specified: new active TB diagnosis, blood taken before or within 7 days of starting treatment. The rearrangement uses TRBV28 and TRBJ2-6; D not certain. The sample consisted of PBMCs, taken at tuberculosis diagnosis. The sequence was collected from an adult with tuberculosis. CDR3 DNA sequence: TGTGCCAGCAGCCCAAAGCGACGGCTCTCTGGGGCCAACGTCCTGACTTTC. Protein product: CASSPKRRLSGANVLTF.